The clone carrying this T cell receptor (beta chain) was recorded only once. Antigen specificity is unknown. This specimen belongs to a study of pediatric ulcerative colitis. Profiling relied on immunoSEQ multiplex PCR, and the TCRdb table lists in-frame clones only, not all of them. The repertoire has 20,000 to 25,000 clones, approximately 71% of them found once; the top ten carry approximately 8%. One to two pinch biopsies were taken from the rectum during colonoscopy. The study's findings and limits: Blood samples from a couple of patients yielded substantially fewer templates and were excluded from blood-rectal overlap analysis.

V was trimmed by 6 bases and J by 3 bases, leaving 15 bases between them. CDR1 is KGHSH, CDR2 LQKENI, per germline. The CDR3 spans 14 residues. V is TRBV18 and J is TRBJ2-7, with a tentative D call TRBD1 (6 bases). Sequenced input: gut tissue. The TCR was taken from a boy younger than 18 with severe ulcerative colitis. The CDR3 protein is CASSSQGPFYEQYF. The CDR3 region has the DNA TGTGCCAGCTCCTCACAGGGCCCTTTCTACGAGCAGTACTTC. The variable domain in full, with the rest retrieved from reference TRBV18 and TRBJ2-7, is NAGVMQNPRHLVRRRGQEARLRCSPMKGHSHVYWYRQLPEEGLKFMVYLQKENIIDESGMPKERFSAEFPKEGPSILRIQQVVRGDSAAYFCASSSQGPFYEQYFGPGTRLTVT.